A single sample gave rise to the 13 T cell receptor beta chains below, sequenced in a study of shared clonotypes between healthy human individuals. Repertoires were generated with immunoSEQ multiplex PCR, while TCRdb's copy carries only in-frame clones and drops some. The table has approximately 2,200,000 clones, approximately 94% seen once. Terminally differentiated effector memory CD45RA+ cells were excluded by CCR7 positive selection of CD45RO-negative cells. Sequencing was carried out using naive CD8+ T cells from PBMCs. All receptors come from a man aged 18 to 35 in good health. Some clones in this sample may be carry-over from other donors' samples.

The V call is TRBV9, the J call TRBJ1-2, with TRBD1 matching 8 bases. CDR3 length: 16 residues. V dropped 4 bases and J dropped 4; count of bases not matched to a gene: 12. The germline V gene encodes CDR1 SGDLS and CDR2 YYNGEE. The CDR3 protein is CASSTNRGTGPYGYTF. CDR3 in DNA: TGTGCCAGCAGCACAAACCGCGGGACAGGACCCTATGGCTACACCTTC.

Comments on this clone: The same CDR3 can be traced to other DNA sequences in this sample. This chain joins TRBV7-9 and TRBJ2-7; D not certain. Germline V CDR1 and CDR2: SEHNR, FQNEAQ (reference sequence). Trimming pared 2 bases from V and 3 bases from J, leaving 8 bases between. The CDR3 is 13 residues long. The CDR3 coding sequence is TGTGCCAGCAGCTTACCTAGAAGCTACGAGCAGTACTTC. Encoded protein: CASSLPRSYEQYF.

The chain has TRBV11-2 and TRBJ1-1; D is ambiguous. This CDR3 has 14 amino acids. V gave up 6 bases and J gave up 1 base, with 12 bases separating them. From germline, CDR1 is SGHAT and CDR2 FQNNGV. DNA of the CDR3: TGTGCCAGCAGTATAATGGGGTCGAACACTGAAGCTTTCTTT. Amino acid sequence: CASSIMGSNTEAFF.

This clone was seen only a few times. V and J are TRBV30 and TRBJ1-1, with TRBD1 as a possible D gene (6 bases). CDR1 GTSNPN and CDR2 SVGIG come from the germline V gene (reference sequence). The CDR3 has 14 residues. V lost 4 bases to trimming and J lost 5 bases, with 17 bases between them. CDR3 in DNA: TGTGCCTGGACCGTAAGAATTAGGGGGACTGAAGCTTTCTTT. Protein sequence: CAWTVRIRGTEAFF.

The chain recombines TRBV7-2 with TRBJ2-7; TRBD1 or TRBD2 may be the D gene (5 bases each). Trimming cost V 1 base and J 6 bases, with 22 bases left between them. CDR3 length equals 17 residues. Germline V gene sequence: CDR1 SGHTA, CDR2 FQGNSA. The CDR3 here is CASSLEGSAGGWGEQYF. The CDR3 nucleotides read TGTGCCAGCAGCTTAGAGGGGTCGGCAGGCGGGTGGGGCGAGCAGTACTTC.

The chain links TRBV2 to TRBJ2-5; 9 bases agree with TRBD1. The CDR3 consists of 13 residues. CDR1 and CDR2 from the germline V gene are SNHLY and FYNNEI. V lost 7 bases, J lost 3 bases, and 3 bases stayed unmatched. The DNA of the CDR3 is TGTGCCAGCACTGGGACAGGGAAAGAGACCCAGTACTTC. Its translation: CASTGTGKETQYF.

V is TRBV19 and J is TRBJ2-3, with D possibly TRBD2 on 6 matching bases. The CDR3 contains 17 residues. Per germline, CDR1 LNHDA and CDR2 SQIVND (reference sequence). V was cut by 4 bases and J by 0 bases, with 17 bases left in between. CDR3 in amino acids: CASSTGVLGSSTDTQYF. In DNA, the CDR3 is TGTGCCAGTAGTACGGGGGTCTTGGGATCTAGCACAGATACGCAGTATTTT. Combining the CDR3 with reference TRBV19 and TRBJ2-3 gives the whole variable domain DGGITQSPKYLFRKEGQNVTLSCEQNLNHDAMYWYRQDPGQGLRLIYYSQIVNDFQKGDIAEGYSVSREKKESFPLTVTSAQKNPTAFYLCASSTGVLGSSTDTQYFGPGTRLTVL.

Written as DNA, the CDR3 is TGTGCCAGCAGCTTAACACTAGATCCGGCCGGGGAGCTGTTTTTT. This encodes CASSLTLDPAGELFF. The chain joins TRBV7-6 to TRBJ2-2; D may be TRBD2 (5 bases). The CDR3 runs 15 residues. Germline V gives CDR1 SGHVS, CDR2 FNYEAQ. The V end lost 2 bases, the J end lost 6 bases, and 13 bases lay between the germline ends.

The CDR3 loop reads CASSQVVSEVIYEQYF. CDR3 DNA sequence: TGCGCCAGCAGCCAAGTAGTGAGTGAGGTAATCTACGAGCAGTACTTC. The chain links TRBV4-1 to TRBJ2-7; no clear D gene. The CDR3 has 16 amino acids. CDR1 is MGHRA, CDR2 YSYEKL, per germline. The ends were cut back, 1 base at V and 3 bases at J, with 16 bases in the middle.

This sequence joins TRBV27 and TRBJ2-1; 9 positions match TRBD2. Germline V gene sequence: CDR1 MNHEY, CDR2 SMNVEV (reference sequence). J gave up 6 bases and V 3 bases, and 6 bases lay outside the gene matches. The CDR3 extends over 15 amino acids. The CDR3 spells CASSLSSGMRNEQFF. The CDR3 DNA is TGTGCCAGCAGTTTGTCTAGCGGGATGCGCAATGAGCAGTTCTTC.

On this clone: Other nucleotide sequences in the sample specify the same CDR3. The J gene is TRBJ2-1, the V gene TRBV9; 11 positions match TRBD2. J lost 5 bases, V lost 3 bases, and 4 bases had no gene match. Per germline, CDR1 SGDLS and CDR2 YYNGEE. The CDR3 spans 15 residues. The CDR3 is CASSDRLAGNNEQFF. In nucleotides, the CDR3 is TGTGCCAGCAGCGACAGACTAGCGGGAAACAATGAGCAGTTCTTC. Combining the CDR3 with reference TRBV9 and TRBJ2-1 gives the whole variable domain DSGVTQTPKHLITATGQRVTLRCSPRSGDLSVYWYQQSLDQGLQFLIQYYNGEERAKGNILERFSAQQFPDLHSELNLSSLELGDSALYFCASSDRLAGNNEQFFGPGTRLTVL.

The DNA of the CDR3 is TGTGCCTGGAGTGTTACCCGCTTAGGGGAGCAGTTCTTC. It codes for CAWSVTRLGEQFF. This chain links TRBV30 with TRBJ2-1; D remains ambiguous. In germline, CDR1 is GTSNPN, CDR2 SVGIG (reference sequence). CDR3 size: 13 residues. V was shortened by 0 bases and J by 10 bases, with 13 bases between the two germline ends.

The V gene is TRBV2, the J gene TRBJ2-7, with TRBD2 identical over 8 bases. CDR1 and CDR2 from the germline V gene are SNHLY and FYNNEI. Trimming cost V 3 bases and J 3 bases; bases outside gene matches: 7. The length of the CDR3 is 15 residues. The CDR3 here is CASSDRSGAIYEQYF. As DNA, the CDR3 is TGTGCCAGCAGTGATCGTAGCGGGGCCATCTACGAGCAGTACTTC.